A single count supports the clone carrying this TCR beta chain. Its antigen is unidentified. The CDR3 spans 14 residues. Per germline, CDR1 LNHDA and CDR2 SQIVND (reference sequence). The V and J ends lost 6 bases and 4 bases respectively, with 10 bases between them. This entry comes from a study of T cell responses to AZD1222 COVID-19 vaccine. Points from the study as a whole: Two AZD1222 doses significantly raised spike-specific TCR breadth and depth over controls.

The data were produced by immunoSEQ multiplex PCR, yet TCRdb's version contains in-frame clones alone and is incomplete. The sample lists about 54,000 clones; 84% were seen once. The V and J genes are TRBV19 and TRBJ1-6, with a possible D match to TRBD1 (5 bases). The specimen was peripheral blood, collected on day 0 of AZD1222 vaccination. The TCR sequence derives from an adult in good health. The CDR3, as DNA: TGTGCCAGTAGGCTGGGGACTTATAATTCACCCCTCCACTTT. Protein: CASRLGTYNSPLHF.